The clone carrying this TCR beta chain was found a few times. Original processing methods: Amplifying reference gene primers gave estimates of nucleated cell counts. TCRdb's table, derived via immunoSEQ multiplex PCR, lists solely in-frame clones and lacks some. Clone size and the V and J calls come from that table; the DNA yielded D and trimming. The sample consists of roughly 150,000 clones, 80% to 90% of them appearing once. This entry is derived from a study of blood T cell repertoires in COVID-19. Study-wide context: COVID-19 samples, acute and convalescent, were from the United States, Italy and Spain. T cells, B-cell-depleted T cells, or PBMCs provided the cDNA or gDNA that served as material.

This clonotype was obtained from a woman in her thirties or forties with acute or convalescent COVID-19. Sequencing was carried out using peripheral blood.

The DNA for the CDR3 is TGTGCCACCTCATTGACAGCCGAAAGCTATAATTCACCCCTCCACTTT. Its translation is CATSLTAESYNSPLHF. The chain couples TRBV28 to TRBJ1-6, with D possibly being TRBD1 (5 bases). CDR1 and CDR2 (germline): MDHEN, SYDVKM. V lost 10 bases, J lost 3 bases, and 19 bases lay in between. The CDR3 consists of 16 residues.